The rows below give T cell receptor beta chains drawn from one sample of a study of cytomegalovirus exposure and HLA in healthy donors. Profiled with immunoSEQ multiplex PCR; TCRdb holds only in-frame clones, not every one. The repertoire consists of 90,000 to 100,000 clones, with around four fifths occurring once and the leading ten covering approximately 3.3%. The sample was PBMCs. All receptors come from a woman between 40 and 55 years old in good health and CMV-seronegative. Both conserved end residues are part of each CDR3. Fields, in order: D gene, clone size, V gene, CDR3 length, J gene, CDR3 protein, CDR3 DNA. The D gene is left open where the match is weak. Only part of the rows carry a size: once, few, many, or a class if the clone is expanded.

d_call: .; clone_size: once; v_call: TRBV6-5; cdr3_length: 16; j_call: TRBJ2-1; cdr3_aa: CASSYSGRAQNNEQFF; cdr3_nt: TGTGCCAGCAGTTACTCAGGGCGGGCACAGAACAATGAGCAGTTCTTC
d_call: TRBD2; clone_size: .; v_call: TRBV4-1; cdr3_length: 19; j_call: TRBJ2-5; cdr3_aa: CASSQGGASGRALKETQYF; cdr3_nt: TGCGCCAGCAGCCAAGGGGGGGCTAGCGGGAGGGCCCTCAAAGAGACCCAGTACTTC
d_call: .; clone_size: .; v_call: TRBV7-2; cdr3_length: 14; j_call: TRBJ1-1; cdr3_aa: CASSLAQGYTEAFF; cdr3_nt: TGTGCCAGCAGCTTAGCCCAGGGTTACACTGAAGCTTTCTTT
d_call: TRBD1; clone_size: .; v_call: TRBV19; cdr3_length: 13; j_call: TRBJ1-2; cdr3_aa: CASDGQGNYGYTF; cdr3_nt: TGTGCCAGTGATGGACAGGGGAACTATGGCTACACCTTC
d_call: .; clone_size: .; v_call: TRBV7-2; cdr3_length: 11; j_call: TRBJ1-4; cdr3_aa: CASSHWEKLFF; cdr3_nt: TGTGCCAGCAGCCACTGGGAAAAACTGTTTTTT
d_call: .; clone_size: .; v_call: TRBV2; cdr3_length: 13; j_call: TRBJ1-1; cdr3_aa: CASRDQGNTEAFF; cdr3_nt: TGTGCCAGCAGGGACCAGGGGAACACTGAAGCTTTCTTT
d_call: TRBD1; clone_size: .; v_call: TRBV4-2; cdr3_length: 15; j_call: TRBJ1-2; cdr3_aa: CASSQDGQGGRGYTF; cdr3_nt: TGTGCCAGCAGCCAAGATGGACAGGGGGGCCGCGGCTACACCTTC
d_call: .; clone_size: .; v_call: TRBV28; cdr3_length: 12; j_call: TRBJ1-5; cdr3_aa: CASSSGVQPQHF; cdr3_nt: TGTGCCAGCAGTTCAGGGGTTCAGCCCCAGCATTTT
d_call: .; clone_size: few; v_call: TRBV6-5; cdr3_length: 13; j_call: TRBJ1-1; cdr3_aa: CASNGPGWTEAFF; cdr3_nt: TGTGCCAGCAATGGTCCGGGGTGGACTGAAGCTTTCTTT
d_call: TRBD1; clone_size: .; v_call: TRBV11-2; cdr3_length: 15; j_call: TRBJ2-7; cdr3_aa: CASRPGQGPIGEQYF; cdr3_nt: TGTGCCAGCAGGCCGGGACAGGGGCCAATTGGCGAGCAGTACTTC
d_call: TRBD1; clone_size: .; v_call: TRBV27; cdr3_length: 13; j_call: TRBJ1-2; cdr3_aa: CASSLQGAGGYTF; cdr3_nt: TGTGCCAGCAGCTTACAGGGGGCAGGTGGCTACACCTTC
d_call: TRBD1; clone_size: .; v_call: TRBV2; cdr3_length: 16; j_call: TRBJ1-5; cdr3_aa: CASSEDRGSRNQPQHF; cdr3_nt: TGTGCCAGCAGCGAGGACAGGGGGAGTCGCAATCAGCCCCAGCATTTT
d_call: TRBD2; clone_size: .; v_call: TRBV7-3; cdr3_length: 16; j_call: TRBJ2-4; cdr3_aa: CASSRSGGQNKNIQYF; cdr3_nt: TGTGCCAGCAGCCGGAGCGGGGGGCAGAACAAAAACATTCAGTACTTC
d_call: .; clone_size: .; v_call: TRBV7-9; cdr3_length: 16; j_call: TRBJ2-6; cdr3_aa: CSSSFGDSRGANVLTF; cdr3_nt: TGTTCCAGCAGCTTCGGGGACTCGAGAGGGGCCAACGTCCTGACTTTC
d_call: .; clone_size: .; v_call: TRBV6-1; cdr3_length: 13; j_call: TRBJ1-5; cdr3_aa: CASRTGDNQPQHF; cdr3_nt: TGTGCCAGCAGGACCGGGGACAATCAGCCCCAGCATTTT
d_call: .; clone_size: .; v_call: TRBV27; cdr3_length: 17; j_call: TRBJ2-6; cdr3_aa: CASFTTWPISGANVLTF; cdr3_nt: TGTGCCAGCTTTACTACCTGGCCGATCTCTGGGGCCAACGTCCTGACTTTC
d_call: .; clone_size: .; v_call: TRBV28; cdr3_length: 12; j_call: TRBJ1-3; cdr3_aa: CASRHSGNTIYF; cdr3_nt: TGTGCCAGCAGACACTCTGGAAACACCATATATTTT
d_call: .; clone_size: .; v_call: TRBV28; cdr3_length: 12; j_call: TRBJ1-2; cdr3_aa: CASSRIRGGYTF; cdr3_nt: TGTGCCAGCAGTCGAATAAGAGGAGGCTACACCTTC
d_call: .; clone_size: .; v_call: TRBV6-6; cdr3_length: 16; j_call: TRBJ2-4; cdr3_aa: CASTLGQGLAKNIQYF; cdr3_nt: TGTGCCAGCACCCTGGGGCAGGGACTAGCCAAAAACATTCAGTACTTC
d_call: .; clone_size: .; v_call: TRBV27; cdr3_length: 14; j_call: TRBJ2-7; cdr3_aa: CASSLRIQGSEQYF; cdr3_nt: TGTGCCAGCAGTTTGAGGATACAGGGAAGCGAGCAGTACTTC
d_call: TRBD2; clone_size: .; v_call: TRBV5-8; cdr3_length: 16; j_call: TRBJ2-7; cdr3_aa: CASSLGYGRDSYEQYF; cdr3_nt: TGTGCCAGCAGCTTGGGATACGGGAGGGATTCCTACGAGCAGTACTTC
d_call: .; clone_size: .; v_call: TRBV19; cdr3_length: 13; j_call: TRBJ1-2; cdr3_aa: CASSVDSNYGYTF; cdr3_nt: TGTGCCAGTAGTGTTGACAGCAACTATGGCTACACCTTC
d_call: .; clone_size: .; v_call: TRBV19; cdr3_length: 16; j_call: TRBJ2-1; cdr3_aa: CASSIVGGNSYNEQFF; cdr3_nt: TGTGCCAGTAGTATAGTCGGCGGGAATTCCTACAATGAGCAGTTCTTC
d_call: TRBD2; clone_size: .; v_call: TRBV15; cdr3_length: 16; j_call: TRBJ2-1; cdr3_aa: CATSRVLAGDRNEQFF; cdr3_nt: TGTGCCACCAGCAGGGTACTAGCGGGAGACCGGAATGAGCAGTTCTTC
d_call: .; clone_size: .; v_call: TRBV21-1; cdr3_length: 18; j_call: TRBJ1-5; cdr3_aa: CASSSPGQGIDGHQPQHF; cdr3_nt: TGTGCCAGCAGCAGCCCGGGACAGGGAATTGATGGTCATCAGCCCCAGCATTTT
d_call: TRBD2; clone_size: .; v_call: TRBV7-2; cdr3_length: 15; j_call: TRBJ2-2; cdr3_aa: CASSLSQGGTGELFF; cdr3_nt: TGTGCCAGCAGCTTATCGCAGGGAGGGACCGGGGAGCTGTTTTTT
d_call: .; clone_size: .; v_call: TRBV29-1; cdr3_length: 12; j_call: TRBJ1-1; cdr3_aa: CSVDAGAREAFF; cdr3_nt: TGCAGCGTTGACGCAGGGGCGCGGGAAGCTTTCTTT
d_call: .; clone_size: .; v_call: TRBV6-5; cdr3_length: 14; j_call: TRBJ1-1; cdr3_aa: CASSYLTGTTEAFF; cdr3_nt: TGTGCCAGCAGTTACCTAACAGGGACGACTGAAGCTTTCTTT
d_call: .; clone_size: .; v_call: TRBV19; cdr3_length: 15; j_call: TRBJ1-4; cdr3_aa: CASRFLAATNEKLFF; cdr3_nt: TGTGCCAGTAGGTTCCTAGCAGCAACTAATGAAAAACTGTTTTTT
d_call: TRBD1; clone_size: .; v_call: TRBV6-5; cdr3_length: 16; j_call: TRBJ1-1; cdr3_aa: CASSFLGQGVNTEAFF; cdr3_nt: TGTGCCAGCAGTTTTCTGGGACAGGGGGTGAACACTGAAGCTTTCTTT
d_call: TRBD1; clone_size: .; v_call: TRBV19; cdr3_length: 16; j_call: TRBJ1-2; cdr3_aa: CASHPPGQGPGTGYTF; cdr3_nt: TGTGCCAGTCACCCTCCGGGACAGGGCCCGGGGACGGGCTACACCTTC
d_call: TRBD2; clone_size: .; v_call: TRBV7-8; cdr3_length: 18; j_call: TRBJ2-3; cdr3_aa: CASSLVASGGTSTDTQYF; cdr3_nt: TGTGCCAGCAGCTTAGTGGCTAGCGGGGGAACTAGCACAGATACGCAGTATTTT
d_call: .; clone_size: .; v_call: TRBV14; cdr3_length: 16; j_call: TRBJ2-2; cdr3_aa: CASSQEIGVGTGELFF; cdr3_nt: TGTGCCAGCAGCCAAGAGATCGGGGTCGGAACCGGGGAGCTGTTTTTT
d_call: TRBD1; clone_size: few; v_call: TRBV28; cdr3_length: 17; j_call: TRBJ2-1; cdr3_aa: CASSLYGWTGGNNEQFF; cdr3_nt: TGTGCCAGCAGTTTATATGGGTGGACAGGGGGTAACAATGAGCAGTTCTTC
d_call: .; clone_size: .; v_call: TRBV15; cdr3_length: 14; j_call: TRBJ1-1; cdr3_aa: CATSSYRFSTEAFF; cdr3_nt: TGTGCCACCAGCAGTTACAGGTTCTCGACTGAAGCTTTCTTT
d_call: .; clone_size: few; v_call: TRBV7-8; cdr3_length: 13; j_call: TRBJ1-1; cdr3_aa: CASSYSDRREAFF; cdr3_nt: TGTGCCAGCTCCTACTCAGACAGGCGTGAAGCTTTCTTT
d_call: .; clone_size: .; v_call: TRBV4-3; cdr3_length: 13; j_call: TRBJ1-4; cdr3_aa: CASGVTGNEKLFF; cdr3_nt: TGCGCCAGTGGGGTAACGGGGAATGAAAAACTGTTTTTT
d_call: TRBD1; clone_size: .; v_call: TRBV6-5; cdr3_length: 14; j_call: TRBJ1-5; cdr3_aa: CASSKTGFNQPQHF; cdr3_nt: TGTGCCAGCAGCAAGACAGGGTTCAATCAGCCCCAGCATTTT
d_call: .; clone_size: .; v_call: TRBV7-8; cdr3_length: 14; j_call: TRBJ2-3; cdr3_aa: CASEVAGRADTQYF; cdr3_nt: TGTGCCAGCGAGGTGGCGGGAAGGGCAGATACGCAGTATTTT
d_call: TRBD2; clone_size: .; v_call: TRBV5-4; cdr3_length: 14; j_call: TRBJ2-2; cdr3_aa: CASSGPGTKGELFF; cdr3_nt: TGTGCCAGCAGCGGTCCTGGGACTAAAGGGGAGCTGTTTTTT
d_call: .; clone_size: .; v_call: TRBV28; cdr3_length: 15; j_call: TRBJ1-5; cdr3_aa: CASSLRRQFNQPQHF; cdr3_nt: TGTGCCAGCAGTTTAAGGAGACAGTTCAATCAGCCCCAGCATTTT
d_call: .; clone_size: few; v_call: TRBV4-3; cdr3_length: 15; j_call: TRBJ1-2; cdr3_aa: CASSQERFAPSGYTF; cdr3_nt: TGCGCCAGCAGCCAGGAGCGATTCGCACCGAGCGGCTACACCTTC